One sample yielded the 21 T cell receptor beta chains listed below, sequenced in a study of shared clonotypes between healthy human individuals. Measured with immunoSEQ multiplex PCR; TCRdb has only the in-frame clones, and not every one. The data show some 510,000 clones, approximately 79% seen once. Sequenced: PBMCs. The receptors were sampled from a woman between 35 and 50 years old in good health. Some clones in this sample may be carry-over from other donors' samples.

The chain links TRBV7-9 to TRBJ2-5; possibly TRBD1 for D (5 bases). Trimming removed 1 base at V and 5 bases at J, with 14 bases between. Germline V gene sequence: CDR1 SEHNR, CDR2 FQNEAQ (reference sequence). The CDR3 length is 15 residues. CDR3 loop: CASSLVSAGYETQYF. DNA for the CDR3: TGTGCCAGCAGCTTAGTATCGGCAGGGTATGAGACCCAGTACTTC.

Turning to this clone: In the same sample, other DNA sequences code for this CDR3. This chain uses TRBV18 with TRBJ2-5, with TRBD1 as a possible D gene (5 bases). The length of the CDR3 is 13 residues. Per the germline V gene, CDR1 is KGHSH and CDR2 is LQKENI. V was shortened by 2 bases and J by 5 bases, with 9 bases between the two germline ends. CDR3 DNA: TGTGCCAGCTCACCAGCAGGGAAGGAGACCCAGTACTTC. It codes for CASSPAGKETQYF.

In this sample, this clone turned up many times. The chain employs TRBV9 and TRBJ2-1; D is undetermined. V dropped 1 base and J dropped 3 bases, with 11 bases sitting between them. The germline V gene encodes CDR1 SGDLS and CDR2 YYNGEE. This CDR3 spans 15 amino acids. The CDR3, as DNA: TGTGCCAGCAGCGTAATGTCAGGCTTCTACAATGAGCAGTTCTTC. Translated, it gives CASSVMSGFYNEQFF.

The CDR3 spells CASSSRLAGTDTQYF. The CDR3 DNA reads TGTGCCAGCAGTTCCCGACTAGCGGGAACAGATACGCAGTATTTT. V and J are TRBV6-5 and TRBJ2-3, with TRBD2 identical over 11 bases. The CDR3 runs 15 residues. Germline CDR1 MNHEY, CDR2 SVGAGI. With 4 bases clipped from V and 3 bases from J, the junction kept 3 bases outside the gene matches.

This clone was counted only a few times. The J gene is TRBJ1-4, the V gene TRBV28; maybe TRBD1 (6 bases). Germline V gene data show CDR1 as MDHEN and CDR2 as SYDVKM. The V gene lost 4 bases and the J gene lost 0 bases, with 6 bases spanning the gap. The CDR3 is made up of 14 amino acids. CDR3 protein: CASSSGATNEKLFF. Written as DNA, the CDR3 is TGTGCCAGCAGTTCAGGGGCAACTAATGAAAAACTGTTTTTT.

Points on this clone: Other DNA sequences within the sample encode an identical CDR3. V gene TRBV5-1 combines with J gene TRBJ2-7, with D hard to call. The V end lost 8 bases, the J end lost 2 bases, and 17 bases lay between the germline ends. CDR3 length: 14 amino acids. Germline V CDR1 and CDR2: SGHRS, YFSETQ. The CDR3 sequence is CASSNPGGTYEQYF. Written as DNA, the CDR3 is TGCGCCAGTTCCAATCCCGGTGGCACCTACGAGCAGTACTTC.

The J gene is TRBJ1-6, the V gene TRBV29-1; D gene uncertain. The CDR3 is made up of 13 amino acids. V gave up 6 bases and J gave up 5 bases, with 11 bases separating them. CDR1 is SQVTM, CDR2 ANQGSEA, per germline. The CDR3 loop is CSVSDTDNSPLHF. The CDR3 DNA is TGCAGCGTATCCGACACCGATAATTCACCCCTCCACTTT.

The rearrangement joins TRBV6-1 to TRBJ2-6; possibly TRBD1 for D (6 bases). The CDR3 totals 15 residues. The germline V gene encodes CDR1 MNHNS and CDR2 SASEGT. Trimming cost V 7 bases and J 2 bases, with 12 bases left between them. CDR3 DNA: TGTGCCAGCACTAATACAGGGCCTGGGGCCAACGTCCTGACTTTC. Translated: CASTNTGPGANVLTF.

The V call is TRBV28, the J call TRBJ2-1; D possibly matches TRBD1 or TRBD2 (6 bases each). V was clipped by 2 bases and J by 0 bases, with 11 bases between them. Germline CDR1 and CDR2: MDHEN and SYDVKM. The CDR3 consists of 16 residues. Here the CDR3 reads CASSLRRGSSYNEQFF. The CDR3 coding sequence is TGTGCCAGCAGTTTAAGGAGGGGGAGCTCCTACAATGAGCAGTTCTTC.

J is TRBJ2-2 and V is TRBV5-4; 7 bases line up with TRBD2. V lost 5 bases and J lost 4; bases outside the gene matches: 2. This CDR3 has 13 amino acids. Germline V gene sequence: CDR1 SGHNT, CDR2 YYREEE (reference sequence). In nucleotides, the CDR3 is TGTGCCAGCAGTATAGCGGGCACCGGGGAGCTGTTTTTT. Translation: CASSIAGTGELFF.

This clone was seen more than once but under ten times. V and J are TRBV30 and TRBJ1-2; D perhaps matches TRBD1 (5 bases). In germline, CDR1 is GTSNPN, CDR2 SVGIG (reference sequence). The CDR3 contains 11 residues. Trimming shortened V by 2 bases and J by 13 bases, and 14 bases separated the two germline ends. CDR3 nucleotide sequence: TGTGCCTGGAGTAGGGGCGGGTCCCGCACCTTC. The encoded protein is CAWSRGGSRTF.

This rearrangement joins TRBV5-4 to TRBJ1-2, with 7 bases lining up with TRBD1. With V trimmed by 0 bases and J by 5 bases, 4 bases remained unmatched. Germline loops: CDR1 SGHNT, CDR2 YYREEE (reference sequence). The CDR3 is 14 amino acids. The CDR3 sequence: CASSLDRGGYGYTF. The CDR3 DNA reads TGTGCCAGCAGCTTGGACAGGGGTGGGTATGGCTACACCTTC.

The chain carries TRBV9 and TRBJ2-7, with D maybe TRBD2 (6 bases). This CDR3 spans 15 amino acids. V dropped 2 bases and J dropped 4 bases, with 16 bases sitting between them. Germline CDR1 SGDLS, CDR2 YYNGEE. Written as DNA, the CDR3 is TGTGCCAGCAGCGTGGGGTCGGGAGAGGTTTACGAGCAGTACTTC. Translating it yields CASSVGSGEVYEQYF. Based on the CDR3 plus reference TRBV9 and TRBJ2-7, the full variable domain is DSGVTQTPKHLITATGQRVTLRCSPRSGDLSVYWYQQSLDQGLQFLIQYYNGEERAKGNILERFSAQQFPDLHSELNLSSLELGDSALYFCASSVGSGEVYEQYFGPGTRLTVT.

The genes are TRBV30 and TRBJ1-2; the match to TRBD1 covers 9 bases. J lost 3 bases, V lost 4 bases, and 12 bases had no gene match. This CDR3 comprises 16 residues. Germline-derived CDR1 and CDR2 are GTSNPN and SVGIG (reference sequence). CDR3 coding DNA: TGTGCCTGGAACCGAGGGGGTCGGGACAGGGACTATGGCTACACCTTC. Protein product: CAWNRGGRDRDYGYTF.

This clone was detected ten times or more. A junction end diverges from the germline sequence, so it may reflect a read error. The gene calls are TRBV10-1 and TRBJ1-5, with D perhaps TRBD1 (6 bases). Germline V lookup: CDR1 WNHNN, CDR2 SYGVQD (reference sequence). This CDR3 is 11 amino acids long. The CDR3, as DNA: TGCGCCAGCAGTGGGGGACATACGTCGGATTTT. Residues: CASSGGHTSDF.

The V call is TRBV7-9, the J call TRBJ2-5; tentatively, D is TRBD1 (6 bases). CDR3 length equals 15 residues. V lost 5 bases, J lost 5 bases, and 18 bases lay in between. CDR1 is SEHNR and CDR2 is FQNEAQ in the germline V gene (reference sequence). The DNA for the CDR3 is TGTGCCAGCAGCACCTCCGGGACACCCCCGGAGACCCAGTACTTC. It is translated as CASSTSGTPPETQYF.

The CDR3 loop is CASSWSSSGDNEQFF. In nucleotides, the CDR3 is TGTGCCAGCAGCTGGTCGTCTAGCGGAGACAATGAGCAGTTCTTC. The genes are TRBV9 and TRBJ2-1; 7 bases map to TRBD2. The trim removed 4 bases at V and 5 bases at J, leaving 9 bases unmatched. This CDR3 spans 15 amino acids. Germline V gives CDR1 SGDLS, CDR2 YYNGEE.

The chain has TRBV27 and TRBJ2-2; D is uncertain. This CDR3 has 11 residues. Germline CDR1 is MNHEY and CDR2 is SMNVEV (reference sequence). Trimming stripped 6 bases from V and 6 bases from J, with 5 bases between. This CDR3 is CASREAGELFF. Written as DNA, the CDR3 is TGTGCCAGCAGAGAGGCCGGGGAGCTGTTTTTT.

V gene TRBV7-6 combines with J gene TRBJ2-3; 9 nucleotides align to TRBD1. CDR1 and CDR2 from the germline V gene are SGHVS and FNYEAQ. Trimming cost V 5 bases and J 4 bases; bases outside gene matches: 7. CDR3 length: 15 residues. This chain's CDR3 is CASSPRTGVPDTQYF. As DNA, the CDR3 is TGTGCCAGCAGCCCCCGGACAGGGGTCCCAGATACGCAGTATTTT.

This chain uses TRBV5-1 with TRBJ2-1, with 11 bases fitting TRBD1. Trimming removed 4 bases from V and 8 bases from J; junction bases left unmatched: 14. The V gene's germline CDR1 is SGHRS and CDR2 YFSETQ. This CDR3 region has 17 residues. In DNA, the CDR3 is TGCGCCAGCAGCCTAGGATTTGGGACAGGGGGGAGGTATGAGCAGTTCTTC. This gives the protein CASSLGFGTGGRYEQFF.

The chain joins TRBV28 to TRBJ2-3, with 8 bases lining up with TRBD2. V shed 6 bases and J 4 bases; nucleotides not matched to a gene: 12. Germline values: CDR1 MDHEN, CDR2 SYDVKM. The CDR3 sequence is 16 residues long. The CDR3 here is CASSPISGRGSDTQYF. In nucleotides, the CDR3 is TGTGCCAGCAGCCCCATAAGCGGGAGAGGCTCAGATACGCAGTATTTT.